This TCR beta chain stems from a study of blood T cell repertoires in COVID-19. As for the study in general: The United States, Italy and Spain supplied acute and convalescent COVID-19 samples. T cells, B-cell-depleted T cells, or PBMCs supplied cDNA or gDNA.

Per the study methods: Amplifying reference gene primers gave estimates of nucleated cell counts. The repertoire was sequenced with immunoSEQ multiplex PCR; TCRdb's copy has only in-frame clones and lacks some. Clone size and the V and J calls come from that table; the DNA yielded D and trimming. The table records hundreds of thousands of clones, around 90% of them present only once. This CDR3 has 13 amino acids. Trimming left V 6 bases short and J 8 bases short, with 14 bases between. The sequenced sample consisted of peripheral blood. This rearrangement joins TRBV12-3 or TRBV12-4 to TRBJ1-5, with a tentative D call TRBD1 (5 bases). The TCR was taken from a man younger than 35 with active or convalescent COVID-19. CDR3 coding DNA: TGTGCCAGCAGCAGGGCGGAGATCAAGCCCCAGCATTTT. Encoded protein: CASSRAEIKPQHF.